These 26 T cell receptor beta chains were sequenced from one sample in a study of blood T cell repertoires in COVID-19. The repertoire was sequenced with immunoSEQ multiplex PCR; TCRdb's copy has only in-frame clones and lacks some. The profile shows fewer than 350,000 clones, around four fifths of them singletons. Source material: peripheral blood. All receptors derive from a woman aged 45 to 65 with active or convalescent COVID-19.

The chain has TRBV29-1 and TRBJ1-2; the D is unclear. The germline CDR1 and CDR2 sequences are SQVTM and ANQGSEA. Trimming cost V 6 bases and J 6 bases, with 11 bases left between them. The CDR3 covers 11 residues. CDR3 bases: TGCAGCGTCCTAGGGAGGGATGGCTACACCTTC. The encoded protein is CSVLGRDGYTF. Based on the CDR3 plus reference TRBV29-1 and TRBJ1-2, the full variable domain is SAVISQKPSRDICQRGTSLTIQCQVDSQVTMMFWYRQQPGQSLTLIATANQGSEATYESGFVIDKFPISRPNLTFSTLTVSNMSPEDSSIYLCSVLGRDGYTFGSGTRLTVV.

V usage is TRBV28 and J usage is TRBJ2-7, with D perhaps matching TRBD2 (5 bases). The V gene's germline CDR1 is MDHEN and CDR2 SYDVKM. The CDR3 runs to 15 residues. V was clipped by 5 bases and J by 2 bases, with 16 bases between them. CDR3 region: CASSQPGVLAYEQYF. The CDR3 nucleotides read TGTGCCAGCAGTCAACCTGGCGTACTAGCCTACGAGCAGTACTTC.

The chain has TRBV7-9 and TRBJ2-1; tentatively, D is TRBD1 (6 bases). Trimming took off 4 bases at V and 0 bases at J, with 16 bases between the two ends. The germline V gene encodes CDR1 SEHNR and CDR2 FQNEAQ (reference sequence). This CDR3 comprises 17 residues. The CDR3 protein is CASSWDTANSSYNEQFF. CDR3 in DNA: TGTGCCAGCAGCTGGGACACTGCGAATAGCTCCTACAATGAGCAGTTCTTC. The full variable domain, completed using reference TRBV7-9 and TRBJ2-1, is DTGVSQNPRHKITKRGQNVTFRCDPISEHNRLYWYRQTLGQGPEFLTYFQNEAQLEKSRLLSDRFSAERPKGSFSTLEIQRTEQGDSAMYLCASSWDTANSSYNEQFFGPGTRLTVL.

This chain joins TRBV2 and TRBJ1-4; possibly TRBD1 for D (6 bases). CDR1 SNHLY and CDR2 FYNNEI come from the germline V gene. The CDR3 totals 16 residues. V dropped 7 bases and J dropped 2 bases, with 17 bases sitting between them. This CDR3 is CASIRPQGTTNEKLFF. DNA of the CDR3: TGTGCCAGCATCCGACCTCAGGGGACGACTAATGAAAAACTGTTTTTT.

This clone turned up a few times. V usage is TRBV7-8 and J usage is TRBJ1-1, with 7 bases matching TRBD1. CDR3 length equals 14 residues. The V gene's germline CDR1 is SGHVS and CDR2 FQNEAQ. Unmatched junction bases numbered 4, after V lost 5 bases and J lost 1 base. CDR3 sequence: CASSPRTGNTEAFF. The CDR3, as DNA: TGTGCCAGCAGCCCCCGGACAGGGAACACTGAAGCTTTCTTT.

This clone was seen a few times. The gene calls are TRBV7-9 and TRBJ2-1, with 8 bases identical to TRBD2. Germline loops: CDR1 SEHNR, CDR2 FQNEAQ (reference sequence). This CDR3 has 15 amino acids. Trimming removed 2 bases from V and 3 bases from J; junction bases left unmatched: 3. The CDR3 region has the DNA TGTGCCAGCAGCTTATCGGGGGGGTTCTACAATGAGCAGTTCTTC. This codes for CASSLSGGFYNEQFF.

The chain joins TRBV28 to TRBJ1-1; 8 nucleotides match TRBD1. Germline loops: CDR1 MDHEN, CDR2 SYDVKM. The length of the CDR3 is 14 residues. J gave up 4 bases and V 4 bases, and 5 bases lay outside the gene matches. In nucleotides, the CDR3 is TGTGCCAGCAGTTCCCCTCAGGGGGCCACTGAAGCTTTCTTT. Protein sequence: CASSSPQGATEAFF.

The rearrangement links TRBV6-1 to TRBJ2-5, with 10 bases identical to TRBD1. The trim removed 0 bases at V and 4 bases at J, leaving 5 bases unmatched. This CDR3 region has 16 residues. Germline CDR1 reads MNHNS; CDR2 reads SASEGT. The DNA for the CDR3 is TGTGCCAGCAGTGAAGCAATTGGGACAGGGGCAGAGACCCAGTACTTC. Translation gives CASSEAIGTGAETQYF.

DNA of the CDR3: TGTGCCAGCAGCCAAGCTGTAGCGGGAGTGGGGGAGACCCAGTACTTC. Translating it yields CASSQAVAGVGETQYF. This sequence joins TRBV4-2 and TRBJ2-5, with 9 bases aligning to TRBD2. CDR3 length: 16 residues. Germline loops: CDR1 LGHNA, CDR2 YNFKEQ. V shed 1 base and J 5 bases; nucleotides not matched to a gene: 8.

CDR3 nucleotides: TGTGCCAGCAGCCCGCCGGGTCGGACAGGATATGGCTACACCTTC. It codes for CASSPPGRTGYGYTF. The V gene is TRBV16, the J gene TRBJ1-2; 7 positions agree with TRBD1. V dropped 4 bases and J dropped 5; count of bases not matched to a gene: 10. Germline V gives CDR1 KGHSY, CDR2 FQNENV. The CDR3 is 15 residues long.

V usage is TRBV19 and J usage is TRBJ1-2, with a possible D match to TRBD1 (6 bases). Trimming cost V 5 bases and J 5 bases, with 12 bases left between them. The CDR3 is made up of 13 amino acids. CDR1 LNHDA and CDR2 SQIVND come from the germline V gene (reference sequence). CDR3 region: CASSPDRWYGYTF. CDR3 DNA: TGTGCCAGTAGTCCAGACAGGTGGTATGGCTACACCTTC.

The DNA of the CDR3 is TGTGCCAGCAGCGTAGGAGACGAGCAGTACTTC. Translation: CASSVGDEQYF. The rearrangement joins TRBV9 to TRBJ2-7; D gene ambiguous. Trimming stripped 0 bases from V and 5 bases from J, with 3 bases between. This CDR3 is 11 amino acids long. The germline V gene encodes CDR1 SGDLS and CDR2 YYNGEE. The variable domain in full, with the rest retrieved from reference TRBV9 and TRBJ2-7, is DSGVTQTPKHLITATGQRVTLRCSPRSGDLSVYWYQQSLDQGLQFLIQYYNGEERAKGNILERFSAQQFPDLHSELNLSSLELGDSALYFCASSVGDEQYFGPGTRLTVT.

The gene calls are TRBV3-1 (or the pseudogene TRBV3-2) and TRBJ2-3; 8 bases map to TRBD2. The germline V gene encodes CDR1 LGHDT and CDR2 YNNKEL (reference sequence). After removal of 3 bases from V and 3 bases from J, the junction contained 8 bases not matched to a gene. This CDR3 has 16 amino acids. DNA of the CDR3: TGTGCCAGCAGCCAGTCAAGCGGGAGTGTGACAGATACGCAGTATTTT. This translates into CASSQSSGSVTDTQYF.

The V gene is TRBV6-1, the J gene TRBJ1-6; the match to TRBD1 covers 8 bases. The ends lost 2 bases at V and 4 bases at J; junction bases unmatched: 1. The CDR3 has 15 residues. The germline V gene has CDR1 MNHNS and CDR2 SASEGT. The DNA for the CDR3 is TGTGCCAGCAGTGAACAGGGGGCATATAATTCACCCCTCCACTTT. Residues: CASSEQGAYNSPLHF.

V and J are TRBV11-2 and TRBJ2-7; 8 nucleotides agree with TRBD1. Germline V gene lookup returns CDR1 SGHAT and CDR2 FQNNGV. The CDR3 length is 15 residues. The ends lost 5 bases at V and 5 bases at J; junction bases unmatched: 11. CDR3 DNA sequence: TGTGCCAGCAGCACCTGGACAGGGAAAGAGGACGAGCAGTACTTC. Its translation is CASSTWTGKEDEQYF. Variable domain in full (rest from reference TRBV11-2 and TRBJ2-7): EAGVAQSPRYKIIEKRQSVAFWCNPISGHATLYWYQQILGQGPKLLIQFQNNGVVDDSQLPKDRFSAERLKGVDSTLKIQPAKLEDSAVYLCASSTWTGKEDEQYFGPGTRLTVT.

The V call is TRBV19, the J call TRBJ2-1; 8 bases line up with TRBD2. The CDR3 contains 16 residues. Trimming at V came to 3 bases and at J to 2 bases, leaving 6 bases not matched to a gene. CDR1 is LNHDA and CDR2 is SQIVND in the germline V gene (reference sequence). CDR3 sequence (DNA): TGTGCCAGTAGTATCACATCAGCGGGAGCCTACAATGAGCAGTTCTTC. Protein product: CASSITSAGAYNEQFF.

The chain has TRBV9 and TRBJ2-1; 12 positions agree with TRBD2. The CDR3 length is 16 residues. Germline V gene sequence: CDR1 SGDLS, CDR2 YYNGEE. With V trimmed by 0 bases and J by 7 bases, 5 bases remained unmatched. CDR3 sequence reads: CASSVVASGRGNEQFF. The CDR3 DNA reads as TGTGCCAGCAGCGTAGTGGCTAGCGGGAGGGGGAATGAGCAGTTCTTC.

The chain uses TRBV10-3 and TRBJ1-3; 9 nucleotides line up with TRBD1. Looked up from germline, CDR1 is ENHRY and CDR2 is SYGVKD. The CDR3 spans 16 residues. After removal of 2 bases from V and 1 base from J, the junction contained 3 bases not matched to a gene. CDR3 sequence: CAISEMGQGSGNTIYF. CDR3 DNA: TGTGCCATCAGTGAGATGGGACAGGGATCTGGAAACACCATATATTTT.

The CDR3 loop is CASRSPYNEQFF. In DNA, the CDR3 is TGTGCCAGCCGGTCGCCCTACAATGAGCAGTTCTTC. V usage is TRBV27 and J usage is TRBJ2-1; D is ambiguous. Germline V gene sequence: CDR1 MNHEY, CDR2 SMNVEV (reference sequence). There are 12 residues in the CDR3. Between the trimmed V and J ends, which lost 8 bases and 2 bases, there was a span of 7 bases.

The chain carries TRBV3-1 (or the pseudogene TRBV3-2) and TRBJ2-1, with a weak D call TRBD2 (6 bases). The CDR3 contains 11 residues. V was pared by 7 bases and J by 10 bases, with 11 bases between. CDR1 LGHDT and CDR2 YNNKEL come from the germline V gene (reference sequence). In nucleotides, the CDR3 is TGTGCCAGCATGAACGCGGGGGAGCAGTTCTTC. Protein: CASMNAGEQFF.

CDR3 sequence reads: CASKTDTYGYTF. CDR3 in DNA: TGTGCCAGCAAAACCGACACCTATGGCTACACCTTC. V gene TRBV6-5 combines with J gene TRBJ1-2; unclear D gene. Trimming pared 7 bases from V and 4 bases from J, leaving 10 bases between. This CDR3 comprises 12 residues. CDR1 is MNHEY and CDR2 is SVGAGI in the germline V gene.

V is TRBV3-1 (or the pseudogene TRBV3-2) and J is TRBJ2-1; TRBD2 aligns across 8 bases. V lost 0 bases and J lost 0; bases outside the gene matches: 10. In germline, CDR1 is LGHDT, CDR2 YNNKEL (reference sequence). The CDR3 length is 19 residues. In DNA form, the CDR3 reads TGTGCCAGCAGCCAAGATCCTGTTAGCGGGAAGAGCTCCTACAATGAGCAGTTCTTC. Its translation is CASSQDPVSGKSSYNEQFF.

The chain couples TRBV11-3 to TRBJ1-1; TRBD1 is a possible D gene (5 bases). The CDR3 length is 12 residues. From germline, CDR1 is SGHNT and CDR2 YENEEA. Trimming left V 2 bases short and J 7 bases short, with 8 bases between. Written as DNA, the CDR3 is TGTGCCAGCAGCTTATGGGGGGGTGAAGCTTTCTTT. Protein sequence: CASSLWGGEAFF.

This clone was found a few times. The V and J genes are TRBV10-3 and TRBJ1-5; TRBD1 aligns across 8 bases. The CDR3 spans 15 residues. CDR1 and CDR2 (germline): ENHRY, SYGVKD. Trimming cost V 6 bases and J 3 bases; bases outside gene matches: 7. This chain's CDR3 is CAIRASGQVNQPQHF. CDR3 nucleotides: TGTGCCATCAGGGCGTCGGGACAGGTCAATCAGCCCCAGCATTTT.

The count of this clone is one. V usage is TRBV20-1 and J usage is TRBJ1-1; D is ambiguous. Deletions cut 6 bases from V and 7 bases from J, with 12 bases between. Germline V CDR1 and CDR2: DFQATT, SNEGSKA (reference sequence). The CDR3 has 11 amino acids. The CDR3 nucleotides read TGCAGTGCCGAGGGTGTGGGTGAAGCTTTCTTT. Its translation: CSAEGVGEAFF.

V gene TRBV7-9 combines with J gene TRBJ2-4, with D tentatively TRBD1 (6 bases). V was cut by 1 base and J by 1 base, with 11 bases left in between. The germline CDR1 and CDR2 sequences are SEHNR and FQNEAQ (reference sequence). The CDR3 length is 16 residues. Here the CDR3 DNA reads TGTGCCAGCAGCTTAGACAGGGAGTGGGCCAAAAACATTCAGTACTTC. This translates into CASSLDREWAKNIQYF.